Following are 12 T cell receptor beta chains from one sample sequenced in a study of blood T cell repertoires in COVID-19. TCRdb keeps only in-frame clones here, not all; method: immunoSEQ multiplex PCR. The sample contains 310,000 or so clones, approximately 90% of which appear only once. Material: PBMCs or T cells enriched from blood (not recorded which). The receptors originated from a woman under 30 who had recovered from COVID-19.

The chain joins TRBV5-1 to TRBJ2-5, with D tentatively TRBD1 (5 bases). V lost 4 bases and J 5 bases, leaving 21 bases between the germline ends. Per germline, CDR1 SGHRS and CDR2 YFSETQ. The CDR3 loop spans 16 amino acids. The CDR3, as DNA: TGCGCCAGCAGCCGTTTAGATGGCAGGGAAGGTGAGACCCAGTACTTC. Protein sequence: CASSRLDGREGETQYF.

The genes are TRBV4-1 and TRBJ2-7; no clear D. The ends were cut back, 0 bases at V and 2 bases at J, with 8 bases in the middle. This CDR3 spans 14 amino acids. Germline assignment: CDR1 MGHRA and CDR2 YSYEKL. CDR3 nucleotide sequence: TGCGCCAGCAGCCAAGACTACCTCGCCTACGAGCAGTACTTC. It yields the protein CASSQDYLAYEQYF.

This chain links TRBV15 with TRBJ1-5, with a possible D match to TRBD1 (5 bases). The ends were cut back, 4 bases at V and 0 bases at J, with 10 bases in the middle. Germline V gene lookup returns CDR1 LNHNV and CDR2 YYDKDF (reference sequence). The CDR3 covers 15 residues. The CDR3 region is CATSKGFSSNQPQHF. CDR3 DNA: TGTGCCACCAGCAAGGGGTTTTCTAGCAATCAGCCCCAGCATTTT.

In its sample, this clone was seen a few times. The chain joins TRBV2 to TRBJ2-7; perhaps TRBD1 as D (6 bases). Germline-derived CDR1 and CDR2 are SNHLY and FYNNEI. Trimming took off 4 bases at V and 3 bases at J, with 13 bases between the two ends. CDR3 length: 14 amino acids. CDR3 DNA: TGTGCCAGCAGTGGAGAGCAGGGGTACTACGAGCAGTACTTC. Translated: CASSGEQGYYEQYF.

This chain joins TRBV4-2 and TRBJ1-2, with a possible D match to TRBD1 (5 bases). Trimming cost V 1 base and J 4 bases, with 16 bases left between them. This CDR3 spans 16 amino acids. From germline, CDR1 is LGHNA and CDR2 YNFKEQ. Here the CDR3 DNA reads TGTGCCAGCAGCCAAGCTACAGGCGACCCATCCTATGGCTACACCTTC. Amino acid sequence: CASSQATGDPSYGYTF.

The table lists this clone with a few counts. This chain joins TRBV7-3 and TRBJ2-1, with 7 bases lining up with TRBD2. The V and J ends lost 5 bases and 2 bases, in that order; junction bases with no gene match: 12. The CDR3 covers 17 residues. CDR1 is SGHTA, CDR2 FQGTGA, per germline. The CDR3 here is CASSTGGGGIAYNEQFF. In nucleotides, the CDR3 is TGTGCCAGCAGCACAGGCGGGGGAGGCATCGCCTACAATGAGCAGTTCTTC. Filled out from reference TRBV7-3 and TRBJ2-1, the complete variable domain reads GAGVSQTPSNKVTEKGKYVELRCDPISGHTALYWYRQSLGQGPEFLIYFQGTGAADDSGLPNDRFFAVRPEGSVSTLKIQRTERGDSAVYLCASSTGGGGIAYNEQFFGPGTRLTVL.

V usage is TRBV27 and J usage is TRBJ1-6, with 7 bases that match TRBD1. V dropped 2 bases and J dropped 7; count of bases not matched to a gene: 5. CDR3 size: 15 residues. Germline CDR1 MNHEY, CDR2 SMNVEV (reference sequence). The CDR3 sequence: CASSLIDRENSPLHF. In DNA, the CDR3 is TGTGCCAGCAGTTTAATTGACAGGGAAAATTCACCCCTCCACTTT.

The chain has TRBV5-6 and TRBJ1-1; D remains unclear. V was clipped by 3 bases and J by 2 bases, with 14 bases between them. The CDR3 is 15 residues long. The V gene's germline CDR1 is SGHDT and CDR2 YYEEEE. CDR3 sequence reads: CASSSFPEANTEAFF. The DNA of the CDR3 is TGTGCCAGCAGCTCCTTCCCTGAGGCAAACACTGAAGCTTTCTTT.

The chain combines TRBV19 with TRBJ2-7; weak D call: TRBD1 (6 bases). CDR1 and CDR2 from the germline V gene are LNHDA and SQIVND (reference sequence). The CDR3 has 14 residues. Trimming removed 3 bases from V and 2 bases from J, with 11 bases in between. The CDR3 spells CASSMRQEAYEQYF. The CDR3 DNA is TGTGCCAGTAGTATGAGACAGGAGGCCTACGAGCAGTACTTC.

The CDR3 bases are TGTGCCAGCATCAAAAGACTAGCGGGAGGGTACATGGAGCAGTTCTTC. Translated: CASIKRLAGGYMEQFF. This chain connects TRBV5-6 to TRBJ2-1; TRBD2 aligns across 14 bases. Germline V gene lookup returns CDR1 SGHDT and CDR2 YYEEEE. The CDR3 runs 16 residues. Unmatched junction bases numbered 12, after V lost 6 bases and J lost 10 bases.

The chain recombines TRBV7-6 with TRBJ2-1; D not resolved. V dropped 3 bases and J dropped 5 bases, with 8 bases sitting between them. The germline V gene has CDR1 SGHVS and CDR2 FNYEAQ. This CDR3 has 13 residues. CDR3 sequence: CASSLNANNEQFF. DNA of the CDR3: TGTGCCAGCAGCTTGAACGCGAACAATGAGCAGTTCTTC.

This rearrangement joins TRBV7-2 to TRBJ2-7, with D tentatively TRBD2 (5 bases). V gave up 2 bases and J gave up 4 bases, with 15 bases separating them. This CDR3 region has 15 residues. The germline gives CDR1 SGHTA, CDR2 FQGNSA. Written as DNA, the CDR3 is TGTGCCAGCAGCTTAAAACAAAACCGGGAATACGAGCAGTACTTC. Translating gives CASSLKQNREYEQYF.